These 24 T cell receptor beta chains were sequenced from one sample in a study of blood T cell repertoires in COVID-19. Using immunoSEQ multiplex PCR, the repertoire was profiled, and TCRdb retains in-frame clones only, with some absent. The sample contains 200,000 or so clones, 88% of which appear only once. Sequenced: peripheral blood. These receptors were taken from a man in his 70s with acute or convalescent COVID-19.

This clone is a singleton in its sample. The chain uses TRBV27 and TRBJ2-1, with D possibly TRBD2 on 6 matching bases. This CDR3 has 12 residues. V lost 3 bases and J 12 bases, leaving 12 bases between the germline ends. The V gene's germline CDR1 is MNHEY and CDR2 SMNVEV (reference sequence). Here the CDR3 reads CASSFQDYGQFF. The CDR3 DNA is TGTGCCAGCAGTTTCCAGGACTATGGGCAGTTCTTC.

The rearrangement uses TRBV5-1 and TRBJ1-1; maybe TRBD1 (6 bases). Trimming shortened V by 1 base and J by 6 bases, and 7 bases separated the two germline ends. CDR3 length: 12 amino acids. Germline CDR1 reads SGHRS; CDR2 reads YFSETQ. CDR3 residues: CASSLTGPEAFF. DNA for the CDR3: TGCGCCAGCAGCTTGACAGGGCCTGAAGCTTTCTTT.

The chain couples TRBV5-6 to TRBJ2-7, with a weak D call TRBD1 (6 bases). The CDR3 loop spans 15 amino acids. The V end lost 1 base, the J end lost 2 bases, and 13 bases lay between the germline ends. Germline V lookup: CDR1 SGHDT, CDR2 YYEEEE. DNA of the CDR3: TGTGCCAGCAGCTTGATTGGCAGGGGACCCTACGAGCAGTACTTC. It yields the protein CASSLIGRGPYEQYF.

The V call is TRBV10-1, the J call TRBJ2-7; a possible D gene is TRBD2 (6 bases). CDR3 length: 15 residues. CDR1 is WNHNN, CDR2 SYGVQD, per germline (reference sequence). V shed 6 bases and J shed 6 bases, with 21 bases lying between them. In DNA, the CDR3 is TGCGCCAGCAGCTCTCCCGGGACTTCCTCTTGCGAGCAGTACTTC. Its translation: CASSSPGTSSCEQYF.

J is TRBJ2-2 and V is TRBV14; the D gene is possibly TRBD2 (5 bases). Trimming removed 2 bases from V and 7 bases from J, with 14 bases in between. The CDR3 length is 15 residues. Germline loops: CDR1 SGHDN, CDR2 FVKESK. The CDR3 loop reads CASSQIGRVGGELFF. CDR3 nucleotides: TGTGCCAGCAGCCAAATTGGGCGGGTTGGCGGGGAGCTGTTTTTT.

This clone was seen at least ten times. CDR3 DNA sequence: TGTGCCACCAGTGATTTGCAAAGACCGTTGAGCGGGAGCCCAACCTACGAGCAGTACTTC. Translation gives CATSDLQRPLSGSPTYEQYF. The J gene is TRBJ2-7, the V gene TRBV24-1; 8 nucleotides align to TRBD2. In germline, CDR1 is KGHDR, CDR2 SFDVKD. The CDR3 runs to 20 residues. V lost 0 bases and J lost 2; bases outside the gene matches: 17.

The chain recombines TRBV2 with TRBJ2-7; the D is unclear. Germline V gene sequence: CDR1 SNHLY, CDR2 FYNNEI. The V end was cut by 4 bases, the J end by 0 bases, with 10 bases between. The CDR3 is made up of 14 amino acids. The CDR3: CASSAMVTSYEQYF. The CDR3 bases are TGTGCCAGCAGTGCTATGGTCACCTCCTACGAGCAGTACTTC.

The rearrangement uses TRBV7-2 and TRBJ1-1; weak D call: TRBD1 (6 bases). Germline CDR1 SGHTA, CDR2 FQGNSA. CDR3 length: 16 residues. V lost 4 bases and J lost 0, with 15 bases in between. CDR3 DNA sequence: TGTGCCAGCAGCTCCACGGGGTCAGGGGTGAACACTGAAGCTTTCTTT. Amino acid sequence: CASSSTGSGVNTEAFF.

This sequence joins TRBV7-3 and TRBJ2-7, with a weak D call TRBD1 (7 bases). The germline gives CDR1 SGHTA, CDR2 FQGTGA. The CDR3 runs to 13 residues. V lost 5 bases and J lost 3, with 11 bases in between. The CDR3 DNA sequence: TGTGCCAGCAGCCCCCAGGGGGGCTACGAGCAGTACTTC. Translating it yields CASSPQGGYEQYF.

This chain links TRBV5-1 with TRBJ1-2, with D possibly TRBD1 on 6 matching bases. Germline V lookup: CDR1 SGHRS, CDR2 YFSETQ. Trimming left V 4 bases short and J 6 bases short, with 19 bases between. The CDR3 loop spans 15 amino acids. The CDR3 loop reads CASSPEGGVRDGYTF. The CDR3 region has the DNA TGCGCCAGCAGCCCTGAAGGGGGGGTCCGGGATGGCTACACCTTC.

Remarks on this clone: The junction departs from germline at one end; a sequencing error may be responsible. The rearrangement joins TRBV3-1 (or the pseudogene TRBV3-2) to TRBJ2-7, with no clear D. The germline V gene encodes CDR1 LGHDT and CDR2 YNNKEL (reference sequence). The CDR3 extends over 12 amino acids. Here the CDR3 reads CASSFSSKELDF. CDR3 DNA sequence: TGTGCCAGCAGCTTCTCCTCCAAGGAGCTTGACTTC.

V is TRBV19 and J is TRBJ2-4; D not resolved. The germline CDR1 and CDR2 sequences are LNHDA and SQIVND (reference sequence). V was cut by 1 base and J by 0 bases, with 10 bases left in between. This CDR3 region has 16 residues. The CDR3 reads CASSIGNPGAKNIQYF. The CDR3 bases are TGTGCCAGTAGTATAGGAAATCCGGGAGCCAAAAACATTCAGTACTTC.

The gene calls are TRBV2 and TRBJ2-4; possibly TRBD1 for D (5 bases). V lost 4 bases and J lost 7, with 14 bases in between. This CDR3 is 14 amino acids long. Germline V lookup: CDR1 SNHLY, CDR2 FYNNEI. CDR3 nucleotides: TGTGCCAGCAGTGTACAGGTCTCAGGTAACATTCAGTACTTC. Encoded protein: CASSVQVSGNIQYF.

J is TRBJ2-2 and V is TRBV29-1, with 11 bases aligning to TRBD1. Germline CDR1 and CDR2: SQVTM and ANQGSEA. V lost 5 bases and J lost 4; bases outside the gene matches: 3. The CDR3 is 14 residues long. The chain's CDR3 is CSVLGQGATGELFF. The CDR3 nucleotides are TGCAGCGTTCTTGGACAGGGGGCCACCGGGGAGCTGTTTTTT.

The chain couples TRBV6-5 to TRBJ2-1; 7 nucleotides agree with TRBD2. Per germline, CDR1 MNHEY and CDR2 SVGAGI. The CDR3 is 11 amino acids. Trimming removed 4 bases from V and 12 bases from J; junction bases left unmatched: 3. The CDR3 sequence is CASSSPSGQFF. The CDR3 region has the DNA TGTGCCAGCAGTTCTCCTAGCGGGCAGTTCTTC.

The V and J genes are TRBV2 and TRBJ1-1; D perhaps matches TRBD1 (5 bases). The CDR3 spans 14 residues. Germline lookup yields CDR1 SNHLY and CDR2 FYNNEI. V lost 7 bases and J 1 base, leaving 13 bases between the germline ends. In DNA form, the CDR3 reads TGTGCCAGCATTAAGGCAGGGCAGAACACTGAAGCTTTCTTT. Its translation is CASIKAGQNTEAFF.

The genes are TRBV20-1 and TRBJ1-5; possibly TRBD1 for D (5 bases). The V end was cut by 5 bases, the J end by 9 bases, with 11 bases between. This CDR3 contains 11 residues. In germline, CDR1 is DFQATT, CDR2 SNEGSKA (reference sequence). The CDR3 sequence: CSASRDSPQHF. The CDR3 nucleotides are TGCAGTGCTTCCAGGGATTCGCCCCAGCATTTT.

The gene calls are TRBV20-1 and TRBJ2-5, with D possibly being TRBD2 (5 bases). The CDR3 is 11 residues long. V was clipped by 7 bases and J by 5 bases, with 11 bases between them. Looked up from germline, CDR1 is DFQATT and CDR2 is SNEGSKA (reference sequence). The CDR3 sequence: CSVIPGETQYF. CDR3 in DNA: TGCAGTGTAATCCCGGGGGAGACCCAGTACTTC.

This sequence joins TRBV27 and TRBJ2-1; 7 bases fit TRBD2. The CDR3 runs to 15 residues. V dropped 6 bases and J dropped 5; count of bases not matched to a gene: 10. Germline V gene lookup returns CDR1 MNHEY and CDR2 SMNVEV (reference sequence). The CDR3 coding sequence is TGTGCCAGCAGGTCTAGCGGAACAGGCCACAATGAGCAGTTCTTC. It translates to CASRSSGTGHNEQFF.

This clone was recorded once. The chain combines TRBV7-6 with TRBJ2-7; 7 bases line up with TRBD2. The J segment lost 0 bases and the V segment lost 3 bases, leaving 11 bases of the junction unmatched. This CDR3 has 17 amino acids. CDR1 is SGHVS, CDR2 FNYEAQ, per germline. DNA of the CDR3: TGTGCCAGCAGCTTCGGTATTTTAAGCGGGAACTCCTACGAGCAGTACTTC. It encodes CASSFGILSGNSYEQYF.

The chain combines TRBV3-1 (or the pseudogene TRBV3-2) with TRBJ2-1, with a weak D call TRBD2 (5 bases). Trimming pared 5 bases from V and 6 bases from J, leaving 17 bases between. The CDR3 has 15 residues. Germline loops: CDR1 LGHDT, CDR2 YNNKEL (reference sequence). In nucleotides, the CDR3 is TGTGCCAGCAGCTGGGTTAGCGAGATTCTCAATGAGCAGTTCTTC. Protein product: CASSWVSEILNEQFF.

J is TRBJ2-3 and V is TRBV19; 10 bases fit TRBD1. Germline V gene lookup returns CDR1 LNHDA and CDR2 SQIVND (reference sequence). V lost 6 bases, J lost 2 bases, and 11 bases stayed unmatched. This CDR3 is built from 17 residues. CDR3 in amino acids: CASSAPGTGDITDTQYF. Here the CDR3 DNA reads TGTGCCAGTAGCGCCCCCGGGACAGGGGACATCACAGATACGCAGTATTTT.

V is TRBV27 and J is TRBJ2-3, with D possibly being TRBD2 (6 bases). V lost 3 bases and J lost 5, with 15 bases in between. The CDR3 has 15 residues. The germline V gene encodes CDR1 MNHEY and CDR2 SMNVEV (reference sequence). CDR3 loop: CASSFAGSLGDTQYF. DNA of the CDR3: TGTGCCAGCAGTTTCGCGGGGAGTTTAGGAGATACGCAGTATTTT.

This clone was detected only a few times. The V and J genes are TRBV3-1 (or the pseudogene TRBV3-2) and TRBJ1-1, with 7 nucleotides matching TRBD1. CDR3 length: 14 residues. Germline V gene data show CDR1 as LGHDT and CDR2 as YNNKEL (reference sequence). After removal of 5 bases from V and 4 bases from J, the junction contained 7 bases not matched to a gene. The DNA of the CDR3 is TGTGCCAGCAGCATATCAGGGGGTAGCACTGAAGCTTTCTTT. It specifies CASSISGGSTEAFF.